This TCR beta chain came from a study of blood T cell repertoires in COVID-19. Background on the study: T cells, B-cell-depleted T cells, or PBMCs supplied cDNA or gDNA.

In the authors' methods: Amplification of reference gene primers provided the estimated nucleated cell counts. Assay used: immunoSEQ multiplex PCR; TCRdb lists only in-frame clones, some missing. That table is the source of V, J and clone size, and D and trimming were worked out from the DNA. This table has about 200,000 clones, 81% appearing once. The CDR3 has 18 amino acids. This receptor was obtained from a woman aged 80 or older with acute or convalescent COVID-19. The chain couples TRBV21-1 to TRBJ2-2; the table's TRBD1 call for D was not verified on the DNA. TRBV21-1 is annotated as a pseudogene. Sequencing was carried out using peripheral blood. The CDR3 sequence is CASSKGIKDRGGTGELFF. The CDR3 DNA reads as TGTGCCAGCAGCAAAGGTATTAAGGACAGGGGAGGCACCGGGGAGCTGTTTTTT.